A single sample gave rise to the 28 T cell receptor beta chains below, sequenced in a study of blood T cell repertoires in COVID-19. Using immunoSEQ multiplex PCR, the repertoire was profiled, and TCRdb retains in-frame clones only, with some absent. The data contain over 130,000 clones, about 86% of them singletons. The material sequenced was peripheral blood. All receptors derive from a human donor in a cohort sampled during active COVID-19.

The gene calls are TRBV21-1 and TRBJ1-1; the listed D gene, TRBD1, was not tested against the DNA. TRBV21-1 is tagged as a pseudogene. CDR3 length: 12 residues. CDR3 nucleotide sequence: TGTGCCAGCACCACCACAGAAAATGAAGCTTTCTTT. It is translated as CASTTTENEAFF.

The V and J genes are TRBV7-9 and TRBJ2-1; 9 bases agree with TRBD1. The CDR3 has 13 amino acids. In germline, CDR1 is SEHNR, CDR2 FQNEAQ (reference sequence). The CDR3 DNA sequence: TGTGCTCTACAGGGGGCGAGCTACAATGAGCAGTTCTTC. This sequence encodes CALQGASYNEQFF.

The rearrangement uses TRBV2 and TRBJ2-3; no firm D call. The CDR3 has 13 amino acids. Germline values: CDR1 SNHLY, CDR2 FYNNEI. V shed 4 bases and J shed 8 bases, with 13 bases lying between them. The CDR3 nucleotides read TGTGCCAGCAGTGCGATACTACGCAGTACGCAGTATTTT. Amino acid sequence: CASSAILRSTQYF.

The V call is TRBV28, the J call TRBJ2-7; D is possibly TRBD1 (5 bases). Germline CDR1 reads MDHEN; CDR2 reads SYDVKM. The V end was cut by 1 base, the J end by 4 bases, with 11 bases between. The CDR3 runs 14 residues. CDR3 nucleotide sequence: TGTGCCAGCAGTTTATCCAGGGCGCCTTACGAGCAGTACTTC. Translated, it gives CASSLSRAPYEQYF.

This chain joins TRBV5-6 and TRBJ2-1; 7 nucleotides agree with TRBD2. The CDR3 runs to 16 residues. V shed 6 bases, J shed 3 bases, and the junction held 12 bases outside the gene matches. Germline V gene sequence: CDR1 SGHDT, CDR2 YYEEEE. The CDR3 DNA sequence: TGTGCCAGCACCCTTCAGCGGGGAACCCGCTACAATGAGCAGTTCTTC. Its translation: CASTLQRGTRYNEQFF.

This chain joins TRBV19 and TRBJ2-2; 7 bases fit TRBD1. V lost 5 bases to trimming and J lost 3 bases; unmatched junction nucleotides: 9. Germline CDR1 is LNHDA and CDR2 is SQIVND (reference sequence). The CDR3 has 16 amino acids. CDR3 amino acids: CASSSYRGEDTGELFF. CDR3 in DNA: TGTGCCAGTAGTTCTTACAGGGGAGAGGACACCGGGGAGCTGTTTTTT.

V and J are TRBV7-3 and TRBJ2-3; no firm D call. Trimming took 5 bases from V and 0 from J, leaving 12 bases between them. Germline CDR1 is SGHTA and CDR2 is FQGTGA. This CDR3 spans 15 amino acids. The CDR3 sequence: CASSTEPGSTDTQYF. The CDR3, as DNA: TGTGCCAGCAGCACCGAACCGGGTAGCACAGATACGCAGTATTTT.

As concerns this clone: At one end the junction does not follow the germline gene, possibly because of a read error. The genes are TRBV2 and TRBJ1-6; D perhaps matches TRBD1 (5 bases). Germline CDR1 SNHLY, CDR2 FYNNEI. The CDR3 has 13 residues. This CDR3 reads CASRDSYNSPLHF. The DNA of the CDR3 is TGTGCCAGCCGTGACAGTTATAATTCACCCCTCCACTTT.

This chain uses TRBV3-1 (or the pseudogene TRBV3-2) with TRBJ2-7; 7 nucleotides agree with TRBD1. Germline lookup yields CDR1 LGHDT and CDR2 YNNKEL (reference sequence). V was pared by 5 bases and J by 6 bases, with 4 bases of the junction left unmatched. The CDR3 is 12 residues long. In DNA form, the CDR3 reads TGTGCCAGCAGCGGGACAGCCGTCGAGCAGTACTTC. It translates to CASSGTAVEQYF.

V is TRBV15 and J is TRBJ2-2; D possibly corresponds to TRBD2 (6 bases). Germline V gene sequence: CDR1 LNHNV, CDR2 YYDKDF (reference sequence). V was cut by 1 base and J by 9 bases, with 21 bases left in between. The CDR3 spans 17 residues. CDR3 loop: CATSRVADDPSPRELFF. The CDR3 DNA reads as TGTGCCACCAGCAGAGTAGCGGATGACCCGTCCCCAAGGGAGCTGTTTTTT.

The chain is built from TRBV6-5 and TRBJ2-7; 7 positions agree with TRBD1. V shed 6 bases, J shed 7 bases, and the junction held 12 bases outside the gene matches. Germline V gene sequence: CDR1 MNHEY, CDR2 SVGAGI. The CDR3 consists of 14 residues. CDR3 in DNA: TGTGCCAGCAGACTCCGACAGGGCTCCCTAGAGCAGTACTTC. Translating gives CASRLRQGSLEQYF.

The chain is built from TRBV27 and TRBJ2-1; 9 bases match TRBD2. Trimming took 4 bases from V and 11 from J; bases not matched to a gene: 15. The CDR3 runs to 16 residues. CDR1 MNHEY and CDR2 SMNVEV come from the germline V gene (reference sequence). CDR3 sequence: CASSSYTLLAGTQQFF. In DNA, the CDR3 is TGTGCCAGCAGTTCATACACCCTGCTAGCGGGAACCCAGCAGTTCTTC.

The chain carries TRBV12-2 and TRBJ1-4. TRBV12-2 is marked as a pseudogene. The CDR3 covers 20 residues. The CDR3: CASRSQKREEGPQANEKLFF. CDR3 sequence (DNA): TGTGCAAGTCGCTCCCAGAAGAGAGAGGAGGGGCCACAAGCAAATGAAAAACTGTTTTTT.

The J gene is TRBJ1-6, the V gene TRBV15; D is unresolved. The CDR3 has 12 residues. V lost 1 base, J lost 9 bases, and 4 bases lay in between. Germline values: CDR1 LNHNV, CDR2 YYDKDF (reference sequence). In nucleotides, the CDR3 is TGTGCCACCAGCAGAGGGGCTTCACCCCTCCACTTT. It is translated as CATSRGASPLHF.

The chain combines TRBV12-3 or TRBV12-4 with TRBJ2-5, with 8 bases fitting TRBD1. J was trimmed by 9 bases and V by 6 bases; bases with no gene match: 9. The CDR3 contains 13 residues. CDR3 amino acids: CASRVGQGSAQYF. The DNA for the CDR3 is TGTGCCAGCAGAGTAGGACAGGGCTCGGCCCAGTACTTC.

The chain links TRBV14 to TRBJ1-6, with 7 bases fitting TRBD1. CDR1 and CDR2 (germline): SGHDN, FVKESK. This CDR3 contains 14 residues. Unmatched junction bases numbered 4, after V lost 4 bases and J lost 7 bases. The CDR3 bases are TGTGCCAGCAGCCCCAGAGGGGGCAATTCACCCCTCCACTTT. Translating it yields CASSPRGGNSPLHF.

The rearrangement links TRBV9 to TRBJ1-3, with 9 bases fitting TRBD1. This CDR3 contains 18 residues. J gave up 0 bases and V 4 bases, and 11 bases lay outside the gene matches. From germline, CDR1 is SGDLS and CDR2 YYNGEE. CDR3 DNA: TGTGCCAGCAGCACCAAGCCTACGGACAGGGGCTCTGGAAACACCATATATTTT. It is translated as CASSTKPTDRGSGNTIYF.

The V and J genes are TRBV28 and TRBJ2-7, with TRBD1 identical over 7 bases. The CDR3 extends over 14 amino acids. Unmatched junction bases numbered 3, after V lost 2 bases and J lost 2 bases. Germline CDR1 and CDR2: MDHEN and SYDVKM. The CDR3 is CASSLRDRAYEQYF. CDR3 nucleotide sequence: TGTGCCAGCAGTTTACGGGACAGAGCCTACGAGCAGTACTTC.

The V gene is TRBV4-1, the J gene TRBJ1-4; maybe TRBD1 (6 bases). The V gene lost 0 bases and the J gene lost 0 bases, with 17 bases spanning the gap. Germline CDR1 is MGHRA and CDR2 is YSYEKL. The CDR3 loop spans 19 amino acids. This CDR3 reads CASSQDPQGFLPTNEKLFF. CDR3 DNA: TGCGCCAGCAGCCAAGATCCACAGGGATTCCTACCAACTAATGAAAAACTGTTTTTT.

The chain is built from TRBV5-1 and TRBJ2-7, with 10 bases identical to TRBD1. Germline V lookup: CDR1 SGHRS, CDR2 YFSETQ. This CDR3 has 16 amino acids. The ends lost 2 bases at V and 7 bases at J; junction bases unmatched: 12. DNA for the CDR3: TGCGCCAGCAGCTTAACGGGGGGACAGGGGTTTAATGAGCAGTACTTC. Protein sequence: CASSLTGGQGFNEQYF.

The chain recombines TRBV11-2 with TRBJ1-5, with 9 bases fitting TRBD1. The CDR3 runs 16 residues. CDR1 and CDR2 (germline): SGHAT, FQNNGV. With 1 base clipped from V and 7 bases from J, the junction kept 8 bases outside the gene matches. CDR3 protein: CASSLAGTGTAQPQHF. The CDR3 DNA reads as TGTGCCAGCAGCTTAGCCGGGACAGGGACTGCCCAGCCCCAGCATTTT. Drawing the rest from reference TRBV11-2 and TRBJ1-5, the complete variable domain is EAGVAQSPRYKIIEKRQSVAFWCNPISGHATLYWYQQILGQGPKLLIQFQNNGVVDDSQLPKDRFSAERLKGVDSTLKIQPAKLEDSAVYLCASSLAGTGTAQPQHFGDGTRLSIL.

The chain is built from TRBV10-2 and TRBJ1-5; D remains ambiguous. Germline V CDR1 and CDR2: WSHSY, SAAADI. The CDR3 is 15 residues long. V was clipped by 11 bases and J by 0 bases, with 17 bases between them. The CDR3 here is CASQSRVNSNQPQHF. CDR3 nucleotides: TGCGCCTCCCAATCTCGGGTAAATAGCAATCAGCCCCAGCATTTT.

The gene calls are TRBV20-1 and TRBJ1-5; no firm D call. From germline, CDR1 is DFQATT and CDR2 SNEGSKA (reference sequence). The CDR3 is 11 amino acids. Deletions cut 5 bases from V and 7 bases from J, with 9 bases between. CDR3 bases: TGCAGTGCTGGAAGGGAGCAGCCCCAGCATTTT. The encoded protein is CSAGREQPQHF.

V gene TRBV19 combines with J gene TRBJ1-5; D unclear. The CDR3 loop spans 15 amino acids. In germline, CDR1 is LNHDA, CDR2 SQIVND (reference sequence). V dropped 4 bases and J dropped 2 bases, with 12 bases sitting between them. This CDR3 is CASSTPPSGNQPQHF. In DNA, the CDR3 is TGTGCCAGTAGTACCCCCCCCTCCGGCAATCAGCCCCAGCATTTT.

The chain couples TRBV5-4 to TRBJ2-5; D unresolved. This CDR3 has 13 amino acids. In germline, CDR1 is SGHNT, CDR2 YYREEE (reference sequence). Trimming pared 4 bases from V and 5 bases from J, leaving 12 bases between. The CDR3 region has the DNA TGTGCCAGCAGCCCTTCACCTGAGGAGACCCAGTACTTC. Amino acid sequence: CASSPSPEETQYF.

The V call is TRBV2, the J call TRBJ2-3, with 10 nucleotides matching TRBD1. Germline-derived CDR1 and CDR2 are SNHLY and FYNNEI. The CDR3 totals 13 residues. V dropped 6 bases and J dropped 4; count of bases not matched to a gene: 1. CDR3 coding DNA: TGTGCCAGCAGGGACAGGGGGGCAGATACGCAGTATTTT. It yields the protein CASRDRGADTQYF.

This clone occurred a few times. The chain recombines TRBV6-5 with TRBJ2-5; D uncertain. Looked up from germline, CDR1 is MNHEY and CDR2 is SVGAGI. This CDR3 is built from 12 residues. V was shortened by 8 bases and J by 1 base, with 8 bases between the two germline ends. Here the CDR3 DNA reads TGTGCCAGCTCTTCTTCCCAAGAGACCCAGTACTTC. It is translated as CASSSSQETQYF.

V and J are TRBV5-4 and TRBJ1-4; D perhaps matches TRBD1 (5 bases). The CDR3 is 15 amino acids. Germline V gives CDR1 SGHNT, CDR2 YYREEE (reference sequence). V was trimmed by 4 bases and J by 8 bases, leaving 18 bases between them. CDR3: CASSLAGDLKEKLFF. CDR3 nucleotides: TGTGCCAGCAGCCTGGCGGGGGATTTAAAAGAAAAACTGTTTTTT.